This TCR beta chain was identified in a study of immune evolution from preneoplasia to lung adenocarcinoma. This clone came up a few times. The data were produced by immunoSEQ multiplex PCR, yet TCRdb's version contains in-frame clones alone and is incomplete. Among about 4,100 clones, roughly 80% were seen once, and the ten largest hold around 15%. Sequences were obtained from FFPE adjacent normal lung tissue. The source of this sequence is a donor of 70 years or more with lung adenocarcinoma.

CDR3 residues: CASSEQLHYGYTF. For the CDR3, the DNA is TGCGCCAGCAGTGAACAGCTCCACTATGGCTACACCTTC. This chain uses TRBV10-1 with TRBJ1-2; D not certain. CDR1 is WNHNN and CDR2 is SYGVQD in the germline V gene (reference sequence). The CDR3 is made up of 13 amino acids. Trimming took off 3 bases at V and 3 bases at J, with 8 bases between the two ends.